These 8 T cell receptor beta chains originate from one sample sequenced in a study of T cells in localized non-small cell lung cancer. Method: immunoSEQ multiplex PCR; TCRdb's copy keeps in-frame clones and lacks some. The table shows about 74,000 clones, with about four fifths occurring only once. This specimen was peripheral blood, taken before any cancer treatment. The receptors were gathered from a female donor of 60 years or more with stage I lung adenocarcinoma.

The chain has TRBV7-9 and TRBJ2-3; 10 bases are shared with TRBD1. There are 17 residues in the CDR3. CDR1 is SEHNR and CDR2 is FQNEAQ in the germline V gene (reference sequence). The J segment lost 4 bases and the V segment lost 4 bases, leaving 11 bases of the junction unmatched. Written as DNA, the CDR3 is TGTGCCAGCAGCTCAATTTCCGGGACAGGGGATCCAGATACGCAGTATTTT. Its protein is CASSSISGTGDPDTQYF.

This clone has more than one count but fewer than ten. V gene TRBV11-2 combines with J gene TRBJ2-1; 12 bases agree with TRBD2. The CDR3 has 18 residues. CDR1 and CDR2 (germline): SGHAT, FQNNGV. With V trimmed by 5 bases and J by 8 bases, 16 bases remained unmatched. This chain's CDR3 is CASSPHTILAGGPYEQFF. CDR3 nucleotides: TGTGCCAGCAGCCCGCACACGATTCTAGCGGGAGGGCCGTATGAGCAGTTCTTC.

The chain links TRBV18 to TRBJ2-5, with D possibly TRBD2 on 6 matching bases. The CDR3 is 14 amino acids. V gave up 6 bases and J gave up 4 bases, with 15 bases separating them. Per germline, CDR1 KGHSH and CDR2 LQKENI. In DNA form, the CDR3 reads TGTGCCAGCTCCCGCAGTCTCGGGGGAGAGACCCAGTACTTC. Its protein is CASSRSLGGETQYF.

The chain links TRBV5-1 to TRBJ1-5; possibly TRBD1 for D (5 bases). The CDR3 has 13 residues. Germline CDR1 and CDR2: SGHRS and YFSETQ. V lost 5 bases and J lost 7, with 13 bases in between. CDR3 sequence reads: CASSGQGGQPQHF. CDR3 DNA: TGCGCCAGCAGTGGTCAGGGAGGCCAGCCCCAGCATTTT. Full variable domain (remainder filled in from reference TRBV5-1 and TRBJ1-5): KAGVTQTPRYLIKTRGQQVTLSCSPISGHRSVSWYQQTPGQGLQFLFEYFSETQRNKGNFPGRFSGRQFSNSRSEMNVSTLELGDSALYLCASSGQGGQPQHFGDGTRLSIL.

The rearrangement uses TRBV28 and TRBJ2-3, with 8 bases identical to TRBD2. This CDR3 region has 14 residues. J was trimmed by 0 bases and V by 10 bases; bases with no gene match: 6. Germline V lookup: CDR1 MDHEN, CDR2 SYDVKM. CDR3 amino acids: CAITGTRSTDTQYF. CDR3 coding DNA: TGTGCCATTACCGGGACTAGGAGCACAGATACGCAGTATTTT.

The chain recombines TRBV7-8 with TRBJ1-2; possibly TRBD1 for D (5 bases). The CDR3 extends over 15 amino acids. Germline CDR1 SGHVS, CDR2 FQNEAQ. The V gene lost 1 base and the J gene lost 8 bases, with 17 bases spanning the gap. The CDR3 loop reads CASSLVLAGSRGYTF. The CDR3 coding sequence is TGTGCCAGCAGCTTAGTTCTCGCAGGGTCGCGGGGCTACACCTTC.

V is TRBV10-3 and J is TRBJ2-3, with a weak D call TRBD2 (6 bases). This CDR3 region has 15 residues. Between the trimmed V and J ends, which lost 4 bases and 2 bases, there was a span of 13 bases. Per germline, CDR1 ENHRY and CDR2 SYGVKD. CDR3 amino acids: CAISANSGPTDTQYF. The DNA of the CDR3 is TGTGCCATCAGTGCAAACAGCGGGCCCACAGATACGCAGTATTTT.

This clone was counted only a few times. The chain is built from TRBV19 and TRBJ1-1; D unclear. The CDR3 is made up of 14 amino acids. In germline, CDR1 is LNHDA, CDR2 SQIVND (reference sequence). With 4 bases removed from V and 4 bases from J, the gap between germline ends came to 13 bases. In DNA form, the CDR3 reads TGTGCCAGTAGTACCACGGCGGGAACCACTGAAGCTTTCTTT. This sequence encodes CASSTTAGTTEAFF.